A single sample is the source of the 29 T cell receptor beta chains below, sequenced in a study of neurological immune-mediated disorders. TCRdb re-called the 5' RACE reads through MiXCR, storing one row per CDR3 protein. This table has 65,000 to 90,000 distinct CDR3 sequences, 10% to 13% appearing once. The sequenced material came from PBMCs. These receptors were obtained from a man aged 40-49 years in good health.

This clonotype showed up many times. The V and J genes are TRBV29-1 and TRBJ2-1, with 9 positions matching TRBD1. The V gene's germline CDR1 is SQVTM and CDR2 ANQGSEA. Trimming removed 5 bases from V and 5 bases from J; junction bases left unmatched: 13. This CDR3 spans 16 amino acids. CDR3 DNA sequence: TGCAGCGTTCCCCGGAGGGACAGGGACCCCCACAATGAGCAGTTCTTC. Protein: CSVPRRDRDPHNEQFF.

This clonotype has ten or more counts. The CDR3 loop reads CASSRLAGGETQYF. The CDR3 nucleotides are TGCGCCAGCAGCCGACTAGCGGGGGGAGAGACCCAGTACTTC. The genes are TRBV10-1 and TRBJ2-5, with 13 bases identical to TRBD2. The CDR3 is made up of 14 amino acids. Germline V CDR1 and CDR2: WNHNN, SYGVQD (reference sequence). V shed 6 bases, J shed 4 bases, and the junction held 2 bases outside the gene matches.

The rearrangement joins TRBV12-3 or TRBV12-4 to TRBJ1-1; D is ambiguous. Trimming stripped 3 bases from V and 2 bases from J, with 16 bases between. The CDR3 extends over 16 amino acids. The CDR3 protein is CASSFKKGRPNTEAFF. The CDR3, as DNA: TGTGCCAGCAGTTTTAAAAAAGGCAGACCAAACACTGAAGCTTTCTTT.

The table lists this clonotype with many counts. The V gene is TRBV7-2, the J gene TRBJ2-7, with 10 bases lining up with TRBD2. CDR3 length equals 14 residues. With V trimmed by 4 bases and J by 3 bases, 3 bases remained unmatched. Per the germline V gene, CDR1 is SGHTA and CDR2 is FQGNSA. CDR3 DNA: TGTGCCAGCAGCTCTAGCGGGGGTGTCTACGAGCAGTACTTC. This gives the protein CASSSSGGVYEQYF.

This clonotype was seen at least ten times. This CDR3 reads CASSLSYTSQDRLAKNIQYF. CDR3 coding DNA: TGCGCCAGCAGTCTGTCCTATACCTCACAGGACCGGCTAGCCAAAAACATTCAGTACTTC. The V and J genes are TRBV5-1 and TRBJ2-4; D is perhaps TRBD1 (5 bases). From germline, CDR1 is SGHRS and CDR2 YFSETQ. V lost 5 bases and J 0 bases, leaving 27 bases between the germline ends. The CDR3 has 20 amino acids.

This clonotype appeared a few times. The V call is TRBV10-2, the J call TRBJ1-1; D not certain. The germline V gene has CDR1 WSHSY and CDR2 SAAADI. The CDR3 spans 14 residues. V was clipped by 7 bases and J by 5 bases, with 17 bases between them. This CDR3 reads CASTSPRKGTEAFF. For the CDR3, the DNA is TGCGCCAGCACCTCCCCGAGAAAAGGTACTGAAGCTTTCTTT.

This clonotype was detected ten times or more. The rearrangement links TRBV5-8 to TRBJ1-2; D not resolved. The germline V gene encodes CDR1 SGHTS and CDR2 YDEGEE. Deletions cut 1 base from V and 7 bases from J, with 5 bases between. The length of the CDR3 is 11 residues. Written as DNA, the CDR3 is TGTGCCAGCAGCTTGTTAGGTGGCTACACCTTC. This encodes CASSLLGGYTF.

This clonotype was recorded many times. The V gene is TRBV7-2, the J gene TRBJ2-3; 9 nucleotides align to TRBD2. The CDR3 runs to 17 residues. Losses at the gene ends were 1 base for V and 4 bases for J; bases not matched to a gene: 9. The germline V gene has CDR1 SGHTA and CDR2 FQGNSA. The CDR3 loop reads CASSLVSGGGASDTQYF. In DNA form, the CDR3 reads TGTGCCAGCAGCTTAGTCAGTGGCGGGGGGGCTTCAGATACGCAGTATTTT. Supplemented by reference TRBV7-2 and TRBJ2-3, the full variable domain reads GAGVSQSPSNKVTEKGKDVELRCDPISGHTALYWYRQSLGQGLEFLIYFQGNSAPDKSGLPSDRFSAERTGGSVSTLTIQRTQQEDSAVYLCASSLVSGGGASDTQYFGPGTRLTVL.

This clonotype showed up many times. J is TRBJ2-3 and V is TRBV5-1, with TRBD2 identical over 7 bases. The CDR3 runs to 14 residues. Trimming at V came to 2 bases and at J to 5 bases, leaving 5 bases not matched to a gene. In germline, CDR1 is SGHRS, CDR2 YFSETQ. The DNA for the CDR3 is TGCGCCAGCAGCTTATCGGGGGGAAAAGATACGCAGTATTTT. Amino acid sequence: CASSLSGGKDTQYF.

This clonotype was seen at least ten times. V gene TRBV20-1 combines with J gene TRBJ1-1, with a weak D call TRBD1 (6 bases). The CDR3 is made up of 15 amino acids. Germline CDR1 DFQATT, CDR2 SNEGSKA (reference sequence). V was cut by 1 base and J by 5 bases, with 17 bases left in between. The CDR3 region is CSARAQSGVWTEAFF. The CDR3 DNA sequence: TGCAGTGCTAGAGCTCAGTCAGGGGTTTGGACTGAAGCTTTCTTT.

This clonotype has only one observation. The chain carries TRBV5-4 and TRBJ2-3, with TRBD2 identical over 7 bases. Trimming cost V 1 base and J 6 bases; bases outside gene matches: 11. There are 16 residues in the CDR3. Germline loops: CDR1 SGHNT, CDR2 YYREEE (reference sequence). The CDR3: CASSLKSGTIRDTQYF. CDR3 nucleotides: TGTGCCAGCAGCTTGAAGAGTGGGACTATTCGTGATACGCAGTATTTT.

At least ten counts were recorded for this clonotype. The gene calls are TRBV9 and TRBJ2-7, with D hard to call. The CDR3 length is 14 residues. Germline assignment: CDR1 SGDLS and CDR2 YYNGEE. Between the trimmed V and J ends, which lost 4 bases and 2 bases, there was a span of 13 bases. The CDR3 loop reads CASSSTVGPYEQYF. The CDR3 DNA reads TGTGCCAGCAGCTCTACGGTAGGGCCCTACGAGCAGTACTTC. The entire variable domain, with the rest obtained from reference TRBV9 and TRBJ2-7, is as follows: DSGVTQTPKHLITATGQRVTLRCSPRSGDLSVYWYQQSLDQGLQFLIQYYNGEERAKGNILERFSAQQFPDLHSELNLSSLELGDSALYFCASSSTVGPYEQYFGPGTRLTVT.

Ten or more counts support this clonotype. J is TRBJ2-1 and V is TRBV5-4, with TRBD1 identical over 8 bases. CDR3 size: 14 residues. The germline V gene encodes CDR1 SGHNT and CDR2 YYREEE (reference sequence). V was clipped by 9 bases and J by 5 bases; unmatched bases: 10. The CDR3 sequence is CAIGGQGRNNEQFF. CDR3 in DNA: TGTGCCATCGGAGGACAGGGCCGGAACAATGAGCAGTTCTTC. The full variable domain, rest sourced from reference TRBV5-4 and TRBJ2-1, is ETGVTQSPTHLIKTRGQQVTLRCSSQSGHNTVSWYQQALGQGPQFIFQYYREEENGRGNFPPRFSGLQFPNYSSELNVNALELDDSALYLCAIGGQGRNNEQFFGPGTRLTVL.

This clonotype has at least ten counts. The chain employs TRBV15 and TRBJ2-2; D call uncertain. Per germline, CDR1 LNHNV and CDR2 YYDKDF (reference sequence). The V and J ends lost 6 bases and 3 bases respectively, with 11 bases between them. The CDR3 is made up of 14 amino acids. The CDR3 DNA is TGTGCCACCAGGCAGAACAGCTACACCGGGGAGCTGTTTTTT. The encoded protein is CATRQNSYTGELFF.

This clonotype appeared a few times. Mismatch with germline at one junction end may stem from a read error. The chain employs TRBV20-1 and TRBJ2-5; possibly TRBD2 for D (5 bases). This CDR3 is 13 amino acids long. Germline CDR1 is DFQATT and CDR2 is SNEGSKA (reference sequence). This CDR3 reads CSAGSGVQETPYF. The CDR3 region has the DNA TGCAGTGCTGGATCCGGGGTCCAAGAGACCCCGTACTTC.

Many counts were recorded for this clonotype. This rearrangement joins TRBV10-1 to TRBJ2-7; 8 bases match TRBD1. The CDR3 is 14 residues long. The V and J ends lost 11 bases and 2 bases, in that order; junction bases with no gene match: 11. Germline lookup yields CDR1 WNHNN and CDR2 SYGVQD (reference sequence). The CDR3 loop is CAGVPGQVPYEQYF. In nucleotides, the CDR3 is TGCGCCGGGGTTCCGGGACAGGTCCCCTACGAGCAGTACTTC.

The chain combines TRBV5-1 with TRBJ2-5, with 8 bases lining up with TRBD2. This CDR3 is 15 amino acids long. The germline V gene encodes CDR1 SGHRS and CDR2 YFSETQ. V dropped 3 bases and J dropped 2; count of bases not matched to a gene: 6. The CDR3 spells CASSSPSGWQETQYF. In nucleotides, the CDR3 is TGCGCCAGCAGCTCCCCTAGCGGGTGGCAAGAGACCCAGTACTTC.

This clonotype was recorded at least ten times. The chain combines TRBV5-1 with TRBJ2-1; 10 bases agree with TRBD1. J was trimmed by 8 bases and V by 4 bases; bases with no gene match: 6. The CDR3 has 14 residues. CDR1 is SGHRS, CDR2 YFSETQ, per germline. In DNA form, the CDR3 reads TGCGCCAGCAGCGCGGGACAGGGGAACCATGAGCAGTTCTTC. Its translation: CASSAGQGNHEQFF. The full variable domain, with the rest looked up from reference TRBV5-1 and TRBJ2-1, is KAGVTQTPRYLIKTRGQQVTLSCSPISGHRSVSWYQQTPGQGLQFLFEYFSETQRNKGNFPGRFSGRQFSNSRSEMNVSTLELGDSALYLCASSAGQGNHEQFFGPGTRLTVL.

This clonotype was counted many times. The chain combines TRBV12-3 or TRBV12-4 with TRBJ1-5, with D unclear. The CDR3 covers 13 residues. V gave up 7 bases and J gave up 4 bases, with 11 bases separating them. CDR3 bases: TGTGCCAGCACACTACGGAGTAATCAGCCCCAGCATTTT. Translation: CASTLRSNQPQHF.

This clonotype was observed once. The chain combines TRBV6-6 with TRBJ2-7, with D possibly TRBD1 on 6 matching bases. Per germline, CDR1 MNHNY and CDR2 SVGAGI (reference sequence). This CDR3 has 13 residues. Deletions cut 6 bases from V and 0 bases from J, with 9 bases between. The CDR3 here is CASSGTPSYEQYF. The DNA of the CDR3 is TGTGCCAGCAGCGGGACACCCTCCTACGAGCAGTACTTC.

This clonotype was seen ten or more times. V is TRBV6-5 and J is TRBJ2-7; D is uncertain. Germline values: CDR1 MNHEY, CDR2 SVGAGI. V lost 8 bases and J lost 4, with 9 bases in between. The CDR3 spans 11 residues. CDR3 in DNA: TGTGCCAGCGGTATGGGGTACGAGCAGTACTTC. Translated, it gives CASGMGYEQYF.

At least ten counts were recorded for this clonotype. The chain combines TRBV6-5 with TRBJ1-2, with D hard to call. The germline V and J ends were trimmed by 0 bases and 8 bases, with 10 bases remaining between them. The CDR3 length is 13 residues. The V gene's germline CDR1 is MNHEY and CDR2 SVGAGI. CDR3 sequence (DNA): TGTGCCAGCAGTTACTCGAGCCGGGGAGGCTACACCTTC. Translating it yields CASSYSSRGGYTF.

This clonotype has a count of ten or more. The J gene is TRBJ2-1, the V gene TRBV20-1; 11 nucleotides agree with TRBD2. V shed 8 bases, J shed 8 bases, and the junction held 8 bases outside the gene matches. Germline CDR1 DFQATT, CDR2 SNEGSKA (reference sequence). The CDR3 is made up of 13 amino acids. The CDR3 is CSPIRLAGYEQFF. The CDR3 DNA follows: TGCAGTCCCATTCGACTAGCGGGATATGAGCAGTTCTTC.

This clonotype was counted many times. The chain has TRBV7-3 and TRBJ2-3, with unresolved D. The CDR3 is made up of 13 amino acids. V was cut by 3 bases and J by 1 base, with 5 bases left in between. Looked up from germline, CDR1 is SGHTA and CDR2 is FQGTGA. The chain's CDR3 is CASSFSRTDTQYF. CDR3 DNA: TGTGCCAGCAGCTTTTCCCGCACAGATACGCAGTATTTT. Complete variable domain (other parts from reference TRBV7-3 and TRBJ2-3): GAGVSQTPSNKVTEKGKYVELRCDPISGHTALYWYRQSLGQGPEFLIYFQGTGAADDSGLPNDRFFAVRPEGSVSTLKIQRTERGDSAVYLCASSFSRTDTQYFGPGTRLTVL.

This clonotype was recorded at least ten times. The chain links TRBV5-1 to TRBJ2-2; 7 bases are shared with TRBD2. This CDR3 has 16 residues. V lost 4 bases, J lost 5 bases, and 11 bases stayed unmatched. Looked up from germline, CDR1 is SGHRS and CDR2 is YFSETQ. The CDR3 spells CASSPRVAGLTGELFF. The CDR3, as DNA: TGCGCCAGCAGCCCTCGGGTAGCGGGTTTAACCGGGGAGCTGTTTTTT.

This clonotype has at least ten counts. The rearrangement joins TRBV28 to TRBJ2-3; the D gene could be TRBD1 or TRBD2 (5 bases each). Trimming removed 0 bases at V and 2 bases at J, with 18 bases between. Per germline, CDR1 MDHEN and CDR2 SYDVKM. The CDR3 is 18 residues long. Here the CDR3 reads CASSLCRYRGYPTDTQYF. The CDR3 DNA reads TGTGCCAGCAGTTTATGTAGGTATCGGGGCTACCCCACAGATACGCAGTATTTT.

This clonotype was counted at least ten times. V is TRBV7-3 and J is TRBJ1-1; possibly TRBD1 for D (5 bases). The CDR3 spans 13 residues. Germline CDR1 and CDR2: SGHTA and FQGTGA. The germline V and J ends were trimmed by 4 bases and 5 bases, with 11 bases remaining between them. CDR3 sequence: CASSYLGGTEAFF. For the CDR3, the DNA is TGTGCCAGCAGCTATCTCGGGGGGACTGAAGCTTTCTTT. The whole variable domain, filled in from reference TRBV7-3 and TRBJ1-1, reads GAGVSQTPSNKVTEKGKYVELRCDPISGHTALYWYRQSLGQGPEFLIYFQGTGAADDSGLPNDRFFAVRPEGSVSTLKIQRTERGDSAVYLCASSYLGGTEAFFGQGTRLTVV.

This clonotype was observed many times. The chain has TRBV10-3 and TRBJ2-7, with D possibly being TRBD1 or TRBD2 (5 bases each). Germline V lookup: CDR1 ENHRY, CDR2 SYGVKD. V shed 6 bases and J shed 3 bases, with 12 bases lying between them. There are 13 residues in the CDR3. CDR3 in amino acids: CAISIGTSYEQYF. CDR3 bases: TGTGCCATCAGCATTGGGACCAGCTACGAGCAGTACTTC.

Many counts were recorded for this clonotype. The gene calls are TRBV20-1 and TRBJ2-3; possibly TRBD1 for D (5 bases). This CDR3 is 18 amino acids long. V gave up 1 base and J gave up 2 bases, with 22 bases separating them. Germline CDR1 is DFQATT and CDR2 is SNEGSKA (reference sequence). CDR3 sequence reads: CSARGLGLAERFTDTQYF. CDR3 DNA sequence: TGCAGTGCTAGAGGGCTGGGGCTTGCGGAGCGTTTCACAGATACGCAGTATTTT.